Shown below are 21 T cell receptor beta chains from a single sample sequenced in a study of patients and donors after allogeneic stem cell transplantation. MiXCR, run by TCRdb on the RT-PCR reads, gives a single entry per CDR3 protein. The sample shows approximately 90,000 distinct CDR3 sequences, less than 5% of them seen only once. The material sequenced was blood, either unsorted or a sorted T cell fraction (not recorded which). These receptor sequences come from a human donor who was either an allogeneic HSCT recipient or a stem cell or donor lymphocyte infusion donor (not recorded which). It is not recorded whose cells these are; they may come from a transplant donor.

The chain links TRBV4-2 to TRBJ2-5; D possibly uses TRBD1 or TRBD2 (5 bases each). There are 13 residues in the CDR3. The germline V and J ends were trimmed by 0 bases and 5 bases, with 7 bases remaining between them. Germline V gene lookup returns CDR1 LGHNA and CDR2 YNFKEQ. CDR3 sequence reads: CASSQDWGETQYF. CDR3 DNA sequence: TGTGCCAGCAGCCAAGATTGGGGGGAGACCCAGTACTTC.

The chain recombines TRBV30 with TRBJ2-6; maybe TRBD1 (6 bases). Germline-derived CDR1 and CDR2 are GTSNPN and SVGIG (reference sequence). The CDR3 covers 17 residues. Trimming took 1 base from V and 0 from J, leaving 13 bases between them. The CDR3 DNA reads as TGTGCCTGGAGTGGGGACATCTCCTCCTCTGGGGCCAACGTCCTGACTTTC. Translation gives CAWSGDISSSGANVLTF.

This clonotype is medium-sized (0.01 to 0.1%) by share. V is TRBV29-1 and J is TRBJ2-5; 12 nucleotides align to TRBD2. Unmatched junction bases numbered 5, after V lost 7 bases and J lost 5 bases. The CDR3 spans 13 residues. Germline values: CDR1 SQVTM, CDR2 ANQGSEA. DNA for the CDR3: TGCAGCGCGGCGACTAGCGGGGGTGAGACCCAGTACTTC. This translates into CSAATSGGETQYF.

This clonotype has at least ten counts. The genes are TRBV18 and TRBJ1-2; 10 positions agree with TRBD1. The CDR3 has 15 amino acids. CDR1 is KGHSH and CDR2 is LQKENI in the germline V gene. The J segment lost 5 bases and the V segment lost 4 bases, leaving 7 bases of the junction unmatched. CDR3 in amino acids: CASSRGTGARYGYTF. CDR3 coding DNA: TGTGCCAGCTCACGAGGGACAGGGGCCCGGTATGGCTACACCTTC.

This clonotype was seen at least ten times. The rearrangement links TRBV11-2 to TRBJ1-3; no clear D gene. The length of the CDR3 is 15 residues. V was trimmed by 5 bases and J by 0 bases, leaving 11 bases between them. In germline, CDR1 is SGHAT, CDR2 FQNNGV. CDR3 residues: CASSHYRGSGNTIYF. As DNA, the CDR3 is TGTGCCAGCAGCCATTACAGAGGCTCTGGAAACACCATATATTTT.

This clonotype was found many times. The V call is TRBV18, the J call TRBJ1-2, with 9 bases aligning to TRBD1. Germline lookup yields CDR1 KGHSH and CDR2 LQKENI. CDR3 length equals 13 residues. J was trimmed by 8 bases and V by 6 bases; bases with no gene match: 7. CDR3 region: CASSQGQGNGYTF. Written as DNA, the CDR3 is TGTGCCAGCTCCCAGGGACAGGGTAACGGCTACACCTTC. Full variable domain (remainder filled in from reference TRBV18 and TRBJ1-2): NAGVMQNPRHLVRRRGQEARLRCSPMKGHSHVYWYRQLPEEGLKFMVYLQKENIIDESGMPKERFSAEFPKEGPSILRIQQVVRGDSAAYFCASSQGQGNGYTFGSGTRLTVV.

This clonotype occurred many times. The chain has TRBV5-6 and TRBJ2-7; D could derive from TRBD1 or TRBD2 (5 bases each). The CDR3 sequence is 16 residues long. In germline, CDR1 is SGHDT, CDR2 YYEEEE. The V and J ends lost 5 bases and 3 bases respectively, with 21 bases between them. CDR3 coding DNA: TGTGCCAGCAGGAGAGGAGTGGGGACCACCTACTACGAGCAGTACTTC. Residues: CASRRGVGTTYYEQYF.

This clonotype was seen repeatedly, ten times or more. The chain couples TRBV11-2 to TRBJ2-3; D remains unclear. V lost 2 bases to trimming and J lost 0 bases, with 6 bases between them. The germline CDR1 and CDR2 sequences are SGHAT and FQNNGV. The length of the CDR3 is 14 residues. CDR3 nucleotides: TGTGCCAGCAGCTTATACCAAAGCACAGATACGCAGTATTTT. Amino acid sequence: CASSLYQSTDTQYF.

This clonotype was detected many times. This rearrangement joins TRBV7-2 to TRBJ1-1, with 7 nucleotides matching TRBD1. This CDR3 contains 14 residues. V lost 5 bases and J lost 1; bases outside the gene matches: 4. The germline V gene encodes CDR1 SGHTA and CDR2 FQGNSA. The CDR3 loop reads CASSQGQTNTEAFF. The DNA for the CDR3 is TGTGCCAGCAGCCAGGGACAGACGAACACTGAAGCTTTCTTT.

This clonotype was seen many times. The rearrangement links TRBV21-1 to TRBJ2-5; the table's D call, TRBD2, has no DNA check behind it. TRBV21-1 is a pseudogene segment. This CDR3 region has 14 residues. The DNA of the CDR3 is TGTGCCAGCAGCAAAGCGGGAGGCAAGGAGACCCAGTACTTC. Translation: CASSKAGGKETQYF.

In its sample, this clonotype was seen many times. J is TRBJ2-7 and V is TRBV6-1, with D perhaps matching TRBD1 (6 bases). Germline V gene lookup returns CDR1 MNHNS and CDR2 SASEGT. V dropped 1 base and J dropped 2 bases, with 12 bases sitting between them. The CDR3 has 15 residues. For the CDR3, the DNA is TGTGCCAGCAGTGAAGAGGCGGACAGCCCCTACGAGCAGTACTTC. Translated, it gives CASSEEADSPYEQYF.

The table lists this clonotype with many counts. The chain is built from TRBV3-1 and TRBJ1-2; D uncertain. This CDR3 contains 14 residues. V was trimmed by 1 base and J by 8 bases, leaving 14 bases between them. CDR1 is LGHDT and CDR2 is YNNKEL in the germline V gene (reference sequence). CDR3 sequence: CASSQAQTRGGYTF. The CDR3 DNA is TGTGCCAGCAGCCAAGCTCAGACCCGCGGCGGCTACACCTTC.

This clonotype was detected a few times. This chain joins TRBV5-5 and TRBJ2-7, with TRBD2 matching 8 bases. The CDR3 covers 16 residues. V was clipped by 0 bases and J by 4 bases; unmatched bases: 9. Germline V gene lookup returns CDR1 SGHKS and CDR2 YYEKEE (reference sequence). CDR3 sequence reads: CASSLGPAGEVYEQYF. CDR3 nucleotide sequence: TGTGCCAGCAGCTTGGGTCCAGCGGGAGAGGTATACGAGCAGTACTTC.

The rearrangement joins TRBV6-2 or TRBV6-3 to TRBJ2-7, with TRBD1 matching over 7 bases. Trimming at V came to 5 bases and at J to 8 bases, leaving 6 bases not matched to a gene. CDR3 size: 12 residues. From germline, CDR1 is MNHEY and CDR2 SVGEGT. The CDR3 sequence: CASSPYRGQQYF. The DNA for the CDR3 is TGTGCCAGCAGTCCATACAGGGGCCAGCAGTACTTC.

This clonotype was counted many times. The chain carries TRBV28 and TRBJ2-2; 8 positions agree with TRBD1. The CDR3 extends over 16 amino acids. V gave up 6 bases and J gave up 6 bases; unmatched junction bases: 12. CDR1 is MDHEN and CDR2 is SYDVKM in the germline V gene. CDR3 DNA: TGTGCCAGCAGCCAGGGGGCCCAAGGGGGTGCCGGGGAGCTGTTTTTT. This translates into CASSQGAQGGAGELFF.

In this sample, this clonotype turned up many times. This chain uses TRBV11-2 with TRBJ2-2; 14 bases match TRBD2. The length of the CDR3 is 15 residues. Germline CDR1 SGHAT, CDR2 FQNNGV. Unmatched junction bases numbered 3, after V lost 5 bases and J lost 7 bases. CDR3 residues: CASSRTSGRSGELFF. The CDR3 DNA reads TGTGCCAGCAGCCGGACTAGCGGGAGGAGCGGGGAGCTGTTTTTT.

There are many counts of this clonotype. The J gene is TRBJ2-4, the V gene TRBV11-2; 9 nucleotides agree with TRBD1. The CDR3 sequence is 19 residues long. CDR1 and CDR2 (germline): SGHAT, FQNNGV. V lost 2 bases to trimming and J lost 3 bases; unmatched junction nucleotides: 14. The CDR3 loop reads CASSLRETGGWRGKNIQYF. For the CDR3, the DNA is TGTGCCAGCAGCTTAAGGGAGACAGGGGGATGGCGAGGCAAAAACATTCAGTACTTC.

The chain's CDR3 is CASSFDSRRIYGYTF. In DNA, the CDR3 is TGTGCCAGCAGTTTTGACTCCCGGAGGATCTATGGCTACACCTTC. This chain connects TRBV28 to TRBJ1-2; D unresolved. Per the germline V gene, CDR1 is MDHEN and CDR2 is SYDVKM. The CDR3 totals 15 residues. V was cut by 3 bases and J by 4 bases, with 15 bases left in between.

This clonotype showed up many times. The chain combines TRBV7-2 with TRBJ2-3; D remains unclear. CDR1 SGHTA and CDR2 FQGNSA come from the germline V gene. Trimming removed 4 bases at V and 5 bases at J, with 7 bases between. The CDR3 is 12 residues long. CDR3 DNA: TGTGCCAGCAGCTCTTCGGTAGATACGCAGTATTTT. Its protein is CASSSSVDTQYF.

In this sample, this clonotype turned up many times. The J gene is TRBJ1-2, the V gene TRBV5-1, with 7 bases fitting TRBD1. Germline assignment: CDR1 SGHRS and CDR2 YFSETQ. This CDR3 has 15 amino acids. The V segment lost 5 bases and the J segment 0 bases; nucleotides outside the gene matches: 7. The CDR3 sequence: CASREGTASNYGYTF. The CDR3 DNA reads as TGCGCCAGCAGGGAAGGGACAGCCTCTAACTATGGCTACACCTTC.

This clonotype was counted at least ten times. V and J are TRBV27 and TRBJ2-7; D tentatively reads TRBD1 or TRBD2 (5 bases each). V gave up 3 bases and J gave up 7 bases, with 16 bases separating them. The CDR3 extends over 14 amino acids. Germline V gene sequence: CDR1 MNHEY, CDR2 SMNVEV (reference sequence). In DNA, the CDR3 is TGTGCCAGCAGTTTGTTGGGACCTAATCGGGAGCAGTACTTC. It yields the protein CASSLLGPNREQYF.